This TCR beta chain was sequenced during a study of blood T cell repertoires in COVID-19 (dated by TCRdb to about 2020). General notes on the study: Collaborator samples came from the United States, Italy and Spain and covered acute and convalescent phases of COVID-19. The prospective study material was composed of cDNA or gDNA derived from T cells, B-cell-depleted T cells, or PBMCs. Subjects who had been exposed to COVID-19, were actively infected with it, or had recovered from it provided the deeply sampled blood TCRbeta repertoires that made up the dataset. The repertoires were made available in a free public database intended to serve as a resource for research on the immune response to SARS-CoV-2. The samples were drawn from two sources: the first 160 participants of the ongoing ImmuneRACE study, and 950 to 1,500 subjects contributed by 6 global collaborators. Nearly every sample came with metadata listing a de-identified subject ID, COVID-19 status, age in years and sex. Where available, HLA class I and class II types were taken from metadata supplied by the sample provider and were not determined by assay-based typing.

TCRbeta CDR3 regions were amplified from genomic DNA using the immunoSEQ Assay, a bias-controlled multiplex PCR. As for how the authors treated the data: Nucleated cell counts per sample were estimated from amplification of reference gene primers within the assay. To quantify the absolute abundance of each unique TCRbeta CDR3 rearrangement, sequence reads were collapsed and filtered. Productive Simpson clonality was computed per sample as the square root of Simpson's diversity index over productive rearrangements. Held by TCRdb, this immuneACCESS table contains in-frame sequences only and omits some clones. Under half of the omission traces to an unresolved V gene where checked; the cause of the rest is unknown. V, J and clone size are those of that table, while D and trimming were read from the DNA. The sample table holds about 81,000 clones, of which around 82% were seen once. The biggest ten clones account for 6.5% to 8% of the sample.

This clone was picked up one time. What this receptor recognizes is not known. Base quality data are lacking; no much larger clone is found one base away. On the study overall, not on this receptor specifically: Clinical and demographic metadata were provided uncurated, with the amount varying by source and participant.

Each collaborating institution followed its own protocols to collect whole blood in K2EDTA tubes. For TCRbeta analysis, collaborators shipped samples in one of three forms: frozen whole blood, isolated PBMCs, or DNA extracted from either of those sample types. The clonotype originates from a human donor in a cohort sampled during active COVID-19. Sequencing input: peripheral blood.

The CDR3 in this case is CASSFKRGGYNEQFF. The DNA reads as follows: TGTGCCAGCAGCTTTAAGCGGGGGGGGTACAATGAGCAGTTCTTC. In this chain, TRBV6-5 is recombined with TRBJ2-1; TRBD2 fits 10 bases in the junction. Trimmed from V: 6 bases; trimmed from J: 4 bases; junction bases lacking a gene match: 6. Reading from cysteine to phenylalanine, the CDR3 counts 15 amino acids. Kept here is only the CDR3 DNA, which spans 45 bases and is read in frame from base 1. As encoded in the germline V gene, CDR1 is MNHEY while CDR2 is SVGAGI.